Listed below are T cell receptor beta chains from one sample, sequenced in a study of T cell responses to AZD1222 COVID-19 vaccine. Repertoires were generated with immunoSEQ multiplex PCR, while TCRdb's copy carries only in-frame clones and drops some. Among about 80,000 clones listed, 70% to 90% were seen once. Sequences were derived from peripheral blood, sampled 28 days after the second AZD1222 dose. These TCRs come from an adult who received the AZD1222 COVID-19 vaccine. Each CDR3 is given with its conserved first and last residue. D genes are given only for firm matches. Not every row has a clone size; where given, it reads once, few, many or a size class.

- TRBJ1-1 TRBV29-1 - TGCAGCGTTGAACGGGGGAGGAACACTGAAGCTTTCTTT CSVERGRNTEAFF
- TRBJ2-7 TRBV10-1 - TGCGCCAGCAGTGAGGCAGCTCCCTACGAGCAGTACTTC CASSEAAPYEQYF
TRBD2 TRBJ2-5 TRBV28 - TGTGCCAGCAGTTTCCCCGGGTACACCGGACTAGCGGGGACAAACCAAGAGACCCAGTACTTC CASSFPGYTGLAGTNQETQYF
TRBD1 TRBJ1-5 TRBV6-5 - TGTGCCAGCACCCCCAGACAGGGCTTAAATCAGCCCCAGCATTTT CASTPRQGLNQPQHF
TRBD2 TRBJ2-7 TRBV28 - TGTGCCAGCAGTTTTCTGGCGGGGGGGCACGAGCAGTACTTC CASSFLAGGHEQYF
- TRBJ2-3 TRBV5-6 - TGTGCCAGCAGCCCTGACAGTCTAGATACGCAGTATTTT CASSPDSLDTQYF
- TRBJ1-4 TRBV7-2 - TGTGCCAGCAGCCCCAAGGCGCCCGGCAATGAAAAACTGTTTTTT CASSPKAPGNEKLFF
- TRBJ1-5 TRBV6-5 few TGTGCCAGCAGGCCCGGAGGAGCCGGGAGGCAGCCCCAGCATTTT CASRPGGAGRQPQHF
- TRBJ1-3 TRBV6-6 - TGTGCCAGCAGCCACTCACGGATTCGGGGACTTTACTCTGGAAACACCATATATTTT CASSHSRIRGLYSGNTIYF
- TRBJ1-1 TRBV5-1 - TGCGCCAGCAGCCGGTGGGGGAACACTGAAGCTTTCTTT CASSRWGNTEAFF
- TRBJ1-2 TRBV7-6 - TGTGCCAGCAGCTTAGAGCAGGGGACCGCGGGCTACACCTTC CASSLEQGTAGYTF
- TRBJ2-1 TRBV5-1 - TGCGCCAGCAGCCCCGACACTCACAATGAGCAGTTCTTC CASSPDTHNEQFF
TRBD1 TRBJ2-5 TRBV5-4 once TGTGCCAGCAGCTCAACGACAGGGGGCGGGCTAGAGACCCAGTACTTC CASSSTTGGGLETQYF
TRBD1 TRBJ1-2 TRBV6-5 once TGTGCCAGCTGGGGACAGTTGACAAATGGCTACACCTTC CASWGQLTNGYTF
- TRBJ2-1 TRBV6-1 - TGTGCCAGCAGTGAAAGGCACAGCTCCTACAATGAGCAGTTCTTC CASSERHSSYNEQFF
- TRBJ1-6 TRBV11-2 - TGTGCCAGCAGCCTGGCCCACAGTGAGACTTATAATTCACCCCTCCACTTT CASSLAHSETYNSPLHF
- TRBJ1-4 TRBV19 - TGTGCCAGTAGTATTTTGGACAATGGAAAACTGTTTTTT CASSILDNGKLFF
- TRBJ2-1 TRBV11-3 - TGTGCCAGCAGCTTAGGGACAGTTGATGGTGAGCAGTTCTTC CASSLGTVDGEQFF
- TRBJ1-6 TRBV7-6 few TGTGCCAGCAGCTTAGTCGCTAATTCACCCCTCCACTTT CASSLVANSPLHF
TRBD2 TRBJ2-3 TRBV7-8 - TGTGCCAGCAGACAAAGCGGGGGCAACACAGATACGCAGTATTTT CASRQSGGNTDTQYF
- TRBJ2-6 TRBV5-4 - TGTGCCAGCAGCTTGCGGGGGGCGGGGACGTCTGGGGCCAACGTCCTGACTTTC CASSLRGAGTSGANVLTF
- TRBJ2-7 TRBV6-5 - TGTGCCAGCAGTTCATTAGGCGCATCTAGGGAGCAGTACTTC CASSSLGASREQYF
- TRBJ1-1 TRBV6-6 - TGTGCCAGCAGTCGGGTCGGAAGGGTTGGCTACATGAACACTGAAGCTTTCTTT CASSRVGRVGYMNTEAFF
- TRBJ2-2 TRBV11-1 - TGTGCCAGCAGCTTACGTAGGCTCACCGGGGAGCTGTTTTTT CASSLRRLTGELFF
TRBD2 TRBJ2-5 TRBV23-1 - TGCGCCAGCAGTCAATCGGTATATCCTAGCGGGGGCTCGATTCGAGAGACCCAGTACTTC CASSQSVYPSGGSIRETQYF
- TRBJ2-7 TRBV11-2 - TGTGCCAGCAGTTCGAGCTCCTACGAGCAGTACTTC CASSSSSYEQYF
- TRBJ1-2 TRBV15 - TGTGCCACCAGCAGAGGCCCGGGGAGTGGCTACACCTTC CATSRGPGSGYTF
- TRBJ2-3 TRBV7-9 - TGTGCCAGCAGCTTAGAAGCGACACATAGCACAGATACGCAGTATTTT CASSLEATHSTDTQYF
- TRBJ2-5 TRBV19 - TGTGCCAGTACCGCGGGACTGGGGGTAACAGAGACCCAGTACTTC CASTAGLGVTETQYF
- TRBJ1-4 TRBV28 - TGTGCCAGCAGACCGGGGACTAATGAAAAACTGTTTTTT CASRPGTNEKLFF
TRBD1 TRBJ1-1 TRBV30 - TGTGCCTGGAGTGTCCTACTCCAGGGGGTGTACACTGAAGCTTTCTTT CAWSVLLQGVYTEAFF
- TRBJ2-7 TRBV25-1 - TGTGCCAGCAGTTGGACTGGCTACGAGCAGTACTTC CASSWTGYEQYF
- TRBJ1-1 TRBV30 - TGTGCCTGGAGTGTACTCGCGGGGAACACTGAAGCTTTCTTT CAWSVLAGNTEAFF
- TRBJ2-3 TRBV12-3/TRBV12-4 - TGTGCCAGCTTAACAACAGTTACAGATACGCAGTATTTT CASLTTVTDTQYF
TRBD1 TRBJ2-1 TRBV28 - TGTGCCAGCAGCAAGACCGGGACAGGGCTCTACAATGAGCAGTTCTTC CASSKTGTGLYNEQFF
- TRBJ2-3 TRBV18 once TGTGCCAGCTCACCAAGTAACTCGGGCAGTCGAGCAGATACGCAGTATTTT CASSPSNSGSRADTQYF
- TRBJ2-6 TRBV5-4 - TGTGCCAGCAGCTTGGGACGGCTCTCTGGGGCCAACGTCCTGACTTTC CASSLGRLSGANVLTF
TRBD2 TRBJ2-3 TRBV5-4 once TGTGCCAGCAGCCGACGACTAGCGGGGGGGAGTACAGATACGCAGTATTTT CASSRRLAGGSTDTQYF
TRBD2 TRBJ2-3 TRBV5-1 - TGCGCCAGCAGCCCGGGGGGATCGAACACAGATACGCAGTATTTT CASSPGGSNTDTQYF
TRBD2 TRBJ2-1 TRBV4-1 few TGCGCCAGCAGCCAAGAAGGGACCCCAAGACTAGCGGGGGCAATACAGTTCTTC CASSQEGTPRLAGAIQFF
- TRBJ2-5 TRBV5-1 - TGCGCCAGCAGCTTACGGCAGAAAGAGACCCAGTACTTC CASSLRQKETQYF
- TRBJ2-7 TRBV6-5 once TGTGCCAGCAGTAAGAAGACAGGTGAGACCTACGAGCAGTACTTC CASSKKTGETYEQYF
- TRBJ2-2 TRBV19 - TGTGCCAGTAGACCCCTCGGCAGGGAGGCCGGGGAGCTGTTTTTT CASRPLGREAGELFF
TRBD2 TRBJ2-7 TRBV28 once TGTGCCAGCAGTTCCCCCCGGCTAGCGGGGGCGGGCGAGCAGTACTTC CASSSPRLAGAGEQYF
TRBD2 TRBJ2-3 TRBV9 - TGTGCCAGCAGCAAAGGGGGACTAGCAGGGGATACGCAGTATTTT CASSKGGLAGDTQYF
- TRBJ2-3 TRBV3-1/TRBV3-2 - TGTGCCAGCAGCCGACGAGTCGGTGGATTAGATACGCAGTATTTT CASSRRVGGLDTQYF
- TRBJ2-5 TRBV11-1 - TGTGCCAGCAGCGCCTACACCCGGGACCCGTGGGAGACCCAGTACTTC CASSAYTRDPWETQYF
- TRBJ2-1 TRBV5-1 - TGCGCCAGCAGCTTCTCCCGGGGGCTCTACAATGAGCAGTTCTTC CASSFSRGLYNEQFF
- TRBJ1-3 TRBV12-5 - TGTGCTAGTGGTTTCTCCGAACAGTATTCTGGAAACACCATATATTTT CASGFSEQYSGNTIYF
- TRBJ1-1 TRBV9 - TGTGCCAGCAGCGTAGGTATGGGGGGGCAGGGCACTGAAGCTTTCTTT CASSVGMGGQGTEAFF
- TRBJ1-5 TRBV7-8 - TGTGCCAGCAGCTTAGGTCCCAATCAGCCCCAGCATTTT CASSLGPNQPQHF
TRBD1 TRBJ1-2 TRBV6-1 - TGTGCCAGCAGTGACCCGGGACAGAGTCCAGGCTACACCTTC CASSDPGQSPGYTF
- TRBJ1-2 TRBV19 - TGTGCCAGTAACGAGCAGGGATCAAGGGAAGGCTACACCTTC CASNEQGSREGYTF